This T cell receptor beta chain came from a study of shared clonotypes between healthy human individuals. In the study overall: CD4 naive cells filled three plates per donor, CD4 memory three, CD8 naive two and CD8 memory one.

Replicate PCRs run on sorted subsets employed around 200 ng DNA, roughly 30,000 T cell genomes. TCRdb keeps only in-frame clones here, not all; method: immunoSEQ multiplex PCR. The sample yields about 1.5 million clones, 98% seen once. Concerning this clone itself: What it recognizes is unknown.

The germline V gene has CDR1 MNHEY and CDR2 SVGAGI. The CDR3 runs 12 residues. Trimming pared 5 bases from V and 4 bases from J, leaving 6 bases between. The study's findings and limits: Of the naive CD4 clonotypes, approximately 5% were shared across a handful of donors.

Caucasian adults living in Nashville, Tennessee, provided all samples. The sequenced material came from naive CD4+ T cells sorted from blood. As for subset: CD45RA+ positively selected. The chain is built from TRBV6-5 and TRBJ1-3, with D unclear. This clonotype was sampled from a man aged 30 to 39 in good health. The CDR3 bases are TGTGCCAGCAGTCGGCCGGGAAACACCATATATTTT. It translates to CASSRPGNTIYF.